Each of the 30 T cell receptor beta chains below was sequenced from the same sample in a study of blood T cells in healthy people across ages. A second PCR of roughly 7 to 11 cycles used a sample-barcoded 5' primer and a J-beta primer mix. TCRdb independently ran MiXCR on the 5' RACE reads; one entry per CDR3 protein. The sample yields about 1.8 million distinct CDR3 sequences, roughly 49% seen once. The specimen sequenced was blood. The receptors stem from a woman aged 40-49 years in good health.

The rearrangement joins TRBV6-5 to TRBJ2-7, with 8 bases aligning to TRBD1. Matching the DNA end better, TRBJ2-5 makes the J call doubtful. The CDR3 covers 16 residues. CDR1 MNHEY and CDR2 SVGAGI come from the germline V gene. CDR3 in amino acids: CASSRPQGAGKETQYF. The CDR3 DNA reads TGTGCCAGCAGTCGACCTCAGGGGGCCGGCAAAGAGACCCAGTACTTC.

V and J are TRBV10-2 and TRBJ1-6, with D unresolved. V shed 2 bases and J shed 12 bases, with 14 bases lying between them. Germline V gives CDR1 WSHSY, CDR2 SAAADI. This CDR3 contains 14 residues. The CDR3 DNA follows: TGCGCCAGCAGTGAGCGGACTCCCTTTCAACCCCTCCACTTT. Encoded protein: CASSERTPFQPLHF.

V usage is TRBV7-3 and J usage is TRBJ1-2; TRBD1 agrees at 8 bases. CDR1 SGHTA and CDR2 FQGTGA come from the germline V gene. V lost 5 bases to trimming and J lost 6 bases; unmatched junction nucleotides: 5. The CDR3 loop spans 13 amino acids. DNA for the CDR3: TGTGCCAGCAGCCCGACAGGGGAACATGGCTACACCTTC. Translation: CASSPTGEHGYTF.

With respect to this clonotype: The junction and the germline gene differ at one end; a read error may be behind it. This sequence joins TRBV27 and TRBJ1-1; D is perhaps TRBD1 (5 bases). The CDR3 is 14 amino acids. CDR1 is MNHEY, CDR2 SMNVEV, per germline (reference sequence). The CDR3 bases are TGTGCCAGCCGTTTCCAGCTTGGGGGCACTGAAGCTTTCTTT. This sequence encodes CASRFQLGGTEAFF.

The chain employs TRBV20-1 and TRBJ1-1, with D possibly being TRBD1 (6 bases). CDR3 length: 13 residues. CDR1 and CDR2 (germline): DFQATT, SNEGSKA (reference sequence). Deletions cut 3 bases from V and 3 bases from J, with 11 bases between. CDR3 coding DNA: TGCAGTGCTAGGGGTGACAGGTACACTGAAGCTTTCTTT. Its protein is CSARGDRYTEAFF.

The chain uses TRBV5-6 and TRBJ2-3; the match to TRBD1 covers 8 bases. CDR3 length: 16 amino acids. Germline lookup yields CDR1 SGHDT and CDR2 YYEEEE. The V segment lost 4 bases and the J segment 2 bases; nucleotides outside the gene matches: 9. CDR3 nucleotide sequence: TGTGCCAGCAGCCCTGACAGGGGACGGCTCACAGATACGCAGTATTTT. Its translation is CASSPDRGRLTDTQYF.

CDR3 bases: TGTGCCAGCAGCCAATTCGCGGCCAGTTCCTATGGCTACACCTTC. Its protein product is CASSQFAASSYGYTF. V gene TRBV4-2 combines with J gene TRBJ1-2; D uncertain. CDR1 is LGHNA, CDR2 YNFKEQ, per germline. The CDR3 length is 15 residues. Trimming removed 2 bases from V and 4 bases from J, with 14 bases in between.

The V call is TRBV20-1, the J call TRBJ2-5; D may correspond to TRBD1 or TRBD2 (5 bases each). CDR3 length: 16 amino acids. Germline V gene sequence: CDR1 DFQATT, CDR2 SNEGSKA (reference sequence). Trimming cost V 1 base and J 4 bases, with 19 bases left between them. CDR3 sequence reads: CSARALPGTLLETQYF. For the CDR3, the DNA is TGCAGTGCTAGAGCGCTACCCGGGACCCTTCTAGAGACCCAGTACTTC.

V is TRBV29-1 and J is TRBJ2-3, with 7 bases that match TRBD1. Germline V gives CDR1 SQVTM, CDR2 ANQGSEA. V lost 7 bases and J lost 4; bases outside the gene matches: 14. This CDR3 is 15 amino acids long. For the CDR3, the DNA is TGCAGCGGAAAGGACACAGGGGACGGGGCAGATACGCAGTATTTT. Translation: CSGKDTGDGADTQYF.

This clonotype was counted only a few times. V gene TRBV29-1 combines with J gene TRBJ2-4, with 9 bases matching TRBD1. Gene TRBJ2-7 matches the end of the DNA better, so the J call may be wrong. Germline V gene lookup returns CDR1 SQVTM and CDR2 ANQGSEA. This CDR3 comprises 15 residues. The CDR3 coding sequence is TGCAGCGTTGTGGGGGTCGGGACAGGGACAATCGAGCAGTACTTC. Translating it yields CSVVGVGTGTIEQYF.

Here the CDR3 DNA reads TGTGCCAGCAGCGATGATGGACAGGGGGCGGGCTCGAACTATGGCTACACCTTC. Protein sequence: CASSDDGQGAGSNYGYTF. The chain recombines TRBV7-2 with TRBJ1-2, with 11 bases fitting TRBD1. V lost 5 bases and J lost 2; bases outside the gene matches: 13. This CDR3 region has 18 residues. Germline values: CDR1 SGHTA, CDR2 FQGNSA. Combining the CDR3 with reference TRBV7-2 and TRBJ1-2 gives the whole variable domain GAGVSQSPSNKVTEKGKDVELRCDPISGHTALYWYRQSLGQGLEFLIYFQGNSAPDKSGLPSDRFSAERTGGSVSTLTIQRTQQEDSAVYLCASSDDGQGAGSNYGYTFGSGTRLTVV.

CDR3 sequence: CASSLVSLGWGTGELFF. The CDR3, as DNA: TGTGCCAGCAGCTTAGTCTCGTTGGGTTGGGGCACCGGGGAGCTGTTTTTT. This chain joins TRBV7-2 and TRBJ2-2; D gene ambiguous. Germline assignment: CDR1 SGHTA and CDR2 FQGNSA. The V end lost 1 base, the J end lost 4 bases, and 16 bases lay between the germline ends. The CDR3 totals 17 residues.

The chain employs TRBV10-3 and TRBJ2-5; TRBD2 might be the D (6 bases). CDR1 ENHRY and CDR2 SYGVKD come from the germline V gene. V lost 2 bases to trimming and J lost 4 bases, with 14 bases between them. The CDR3 runs to 15 residues. The CDR3 DNA reads as TGTGCCATCAGTGAGGGGGGGAATCTTCGAGAGACCCAGTACTTC. Translating gives CAISEGGNLRETQYF.

The chain joins TRBV7-9 to TRBJ2-5, with no clear D. The germline CDR1 and CDR2 sequences are SEHNR and FQNEAQ (reference sequence). This CDR3 is 14 amino acids long. V lost 5 bases to trimming and J lost 3 bases, with 13 bases between them. The CDR3 DNA follows: TGTGCCAGCAGCCACTACGACACCGAAGAGACCCAGTACTTC. Translating it yields CASSHYDTEETQYF.

This clonotype was counted many times. V gene TRBV10-2 combines with J gene TRBJ2-5; 10 nucleotides agree with TRBD2. This CDR3 is built from 15 residues. The germline gives CDR1 WSHSY, CDR2 SAAADI. J lost 3 bases, V lost 6 bases, and 7 bases had no gene match. The CDR3 loop is CASREIGLAEETQYF. The CDR3 coding sequence is TGCGCCAGCAGAGAAATAGGACTAGCGGAAGAGACCCAGTACTTC.

This clonotype has more than one count but fewer than ten. The J gene is TRBJ1-6, the V gene TRBV4-3; 7 bases line up with TRBD1. Unmatched junction bases numbered 6, after V lost 2 bases and J lost 8 bases. The germline CDR1 and CDR2 sequences are LGHNA and YSLEER. The CDR3 covers 15 residues. DNA of the CDR3: TGCGCCAGCAGCCAACAGGACAGGTTGGATTCACCCCTCCACTTT. It translates to CASSQQDRLDSPLHF.

The gene calls are TRBV20-1 and TRBJ2-3, with 9 bases lining up with TRBD2. The V gene's germline CDR1 is DFQATT and CDR2 SNEGSKA (reference sequence). With 7 bases clipped from V and 6 bases from J, the junction kept 5 bases outside the gene matches. The CDR3 contains 12 residues. CDR3 in DNA: TGCAGTGGGGGACTAGCAGCGGATACGCAGTATTTT. Its protein product is CSGGLAADTQYF.

This chain joins TRBV6-2 or TRBV6-3 and TRBJ2-5; 7 bases are a match to TRBD1. The CDR3 consists of 16 residues. Germline V gives CDR1 MNHEY, CDR2 SVGEGT. Trimming took 4 bases from V and 2 from J; bases not matched to a gene: 10. CDR3 nucleotide sequence: TGTGCCAGCAGTTTGATAACCGGGACAGATCAAGAGACCCAGTACTTC. Residues: CASSLITGTDQETQYF.

This clonotype turned up a few times. The chain carries TRBV6-2 or TRBV6-3 and TRBJ2-1; 9 bases map to TRBD1. The ends lost 7 bases at V and 6 bases at J; junction bases unmatched: 10. This CDR3 region has 15 residues. Germline assignment: CDR1 MNHEY and CDR2 SVGEGT. CDR3 DNA sequence: TGTGCCAGCATTCCCGGACAGGGGCGGTTCAATGAGCAGTTCTTC. Amino acid sequence: CASIPGQGRFNEQFF.

This clonotype turned up a few times. This CDR3 is CSARDWGTVSEQFF. In nucleotides, the CDR3 is TGCAGTGCTAGAGATTGGGGGACTGTCAGTGAGCAGTTCTTC. This sequence joins TRBV20-1 and TRBJ2-1; D is perhaps TRBD2 (6 bases). CDR3 length: 14 amino acids. Between the trimmed V and J ends, which lost 0 bases and 9 bases, there was a span of 15 bases. Per the germline V gene, CDR1 is DFQATT and CDR2 is SNEGSKA (reference sequence).

The sample holds a few counts of this clonotype. The chain recombines TRBV27 with TRBJ1-6, with TRBD1 identical over 7 bases. From germline, CDR1 is MNHEY and CDR2 SMNVEV (reference sequence). The CDR3 loop spans 16 amino acids. With V trimmed by 3 bases and J by 2 bases, 4 bases remained unmatched. The CDR3 sequence: CASSLTGTAYNSPLHF. In nucleotides, the CDR3 is TGTGCCAGCAGTTTGACCGGGACAGCCTATAATTCACCCCTCCACTTT.

The chain carries TRBV11-2 and TRBJ2-1, with no clear D. Trimming shortened V by 8 bases and J by 4 bases, and 6 bases separated the two germline ends. This CDR3 is 11 amino acids long. CDR1 is SGHAT, CDR2 FQNNGV, per germline. The CDR3 protein is CASASYNEQFF. Written as DNA, the CDR3 is TGTGCCAGCGCCTCGTACAATGAGCAGTTCTTC.

The V gene is TRBV24-1, the J gene TRBJ2-1, with no clear D. Per germline, CDR1 KGHDR and CDR2 SFDVKD. CDR3 length equals 14 residues. V lost 2 bases and J lost 8, with 12 bases in between. The CDR3 coding sequence is TGTGCCACCAGTGATTCATGGGCTAGGGATGAGCAGTTCTTC. It yields the protein CATSDSWARDEQFF.

This chain connects TRBV20-1 to TRBJ2-1; 13 bases line up with TRBD2. J gave up 0 bases and V 6 bases, and 29 bases lay outside the gene matches. CDR1 is DFQATT and CDR2 is SNEGSKA in the germline V gene (reference sequence). CDR3 length equals 24 residues. This CDR3 reads CSAMDRPFNPILAGGFSSYNEQFF. The DNA for the CDR3 is TGCAGTGCGATGGACAGGCCCTTTAATCCCATACTAGCGGGGGGGTTCAGCTCCTACAATGAGCAGTTCTTC.

The sample holds a few counts of this clonotype. CDR3 sequence: CASSFGRGTAKNIQYF. For the CDR3, the DNA is TGTGCCAGCAGTTTCGGGCGGGGGACAGCCAAAAACATTCAGTACTTC. The genes are TRBV27 and TRBJ2-4; 7 bases align to TRBD2. Germline loops: CDR1 MNHEY, CDR2 SMNVEV (reference sequence). V trimming: 3 bases; J trimming: 0 bases; junction bases outside the gene matches: 5. The CDR3 runs to 16 residues.

The chain recombines TRBV20-1 with TRBJ2-1; 7 bases match TRBD1. Germline V gene sequence: CDR1 DFQATT, CDR2 SNEGSKA (reference sequence). This CDR3 contains 17 residues. V lost 3 bases, J lost 2 bases, and 13 bases stayed unmatched. This CDR3 is CSASGKRTGNPYNEQFF. CDR3 in DNA: TGCAGTGCTAGCGGGAAAAGGACAGGCAATCCCTACAATGAGCAGTTCTTC.

This chain links TRBV6-2 or TRBV6-3 with TRBJ2-5; the match to TRBD2 covers 9 bases. The germline gives CDR1 MNHEY, CDR2 SVGEGT. V trimming: 2 bases; J trimming: 4 bases; junction bases outside the gene matches: 11. CDR3 length equals 17 residues. The CDR3 region has the DNA TGTGCCAGCAGTTACCCGGGACTAGCCGCCCACGGAGAGACCCAGTACTTC. Protein: CASSYPGLAAHGETQYF.

The chain has TRBV6-2 or TRBV6-3 and TRBJ1-2; D is perhaps TRBD1 (5 bases). The V end was cut by 6 bases, the J end by 4 bases, with 15 bases between. The CDR3 consists of 14 residues. Germline V gene data show CDR1 as MNHEY and CDR2 as SVGEGT. The CDR3 region has the DNA TGTGCCAGCAGGCCTGTCCAGGGAGGCTATGGCTACACCTTC. Translation: CASRPVQGGYGYTF.

To note about this clonotype: This clone may be a read error of a much larger clone one base away. This chain joins TRBV24-1 and TRBJ2-7; the D is unclear. The J call may be incorrect, as the DNA end agrees better with TRBJ2-5. In germline, CDR1 is KGHDR, CDR2 SFDVKD. CDR3 size: 12 residues. The CDR3 sequence is CSTSDLTETQYF. The CDR3 coding sequence is TGTTCCACCAGTGATTTGACGGAGACCCAGTACTTC.

This clonotype was seen a handful of times. The rearrangement joins TRBV3-1 to TRBJ2-5; a weak D match, TRBD2 (7 bases). CDR3 length equals 14 residues. V shed 3 bases and J shed 4 bases, with 12 bases lying between them. Germline V gives CDR1 LGHDT, CDR2 YNNKEL (reference sequence). CDR3 amino acids: CASSQRGGAETQYF. The CDR3 DNA follows: TGTGCCAGCAGCCAGAGGGGGGGGGCAGAGACCCAGTACTTC.